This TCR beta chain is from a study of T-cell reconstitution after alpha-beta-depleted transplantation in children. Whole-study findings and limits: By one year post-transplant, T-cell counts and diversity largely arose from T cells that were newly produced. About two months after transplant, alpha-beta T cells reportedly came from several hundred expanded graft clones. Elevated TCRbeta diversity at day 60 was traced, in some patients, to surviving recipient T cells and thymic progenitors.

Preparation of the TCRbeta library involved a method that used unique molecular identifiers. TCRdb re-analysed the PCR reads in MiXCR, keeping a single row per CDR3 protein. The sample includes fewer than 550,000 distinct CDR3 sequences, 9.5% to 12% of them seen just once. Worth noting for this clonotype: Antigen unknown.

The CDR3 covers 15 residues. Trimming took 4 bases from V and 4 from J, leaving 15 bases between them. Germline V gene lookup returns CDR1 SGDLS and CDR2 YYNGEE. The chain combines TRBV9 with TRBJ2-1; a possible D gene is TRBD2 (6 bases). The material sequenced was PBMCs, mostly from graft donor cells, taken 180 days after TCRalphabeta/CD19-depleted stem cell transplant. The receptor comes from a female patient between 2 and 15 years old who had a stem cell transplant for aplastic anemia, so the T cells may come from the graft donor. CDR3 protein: CASSSGVGAYNEQFF. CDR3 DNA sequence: TGTGCCAGCAGCTCGGGGGTAGGAGCATACAATGAGCAGTTCTTC. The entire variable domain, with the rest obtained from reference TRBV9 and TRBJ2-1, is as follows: DSGVTQTPKHLITATGQRVTLRCSPRSGDLSVYWYQQSLDQGLQFLIQYYNGEERAKGNILERFSAQQFPDLHSELNLSSLELGDSALYFCASSSGVGAYNEQFFGPGTRLTVL.